Sequencing of this T cell receptor beta chain was carried out in a study of PD-L1 blockade in urothelial cancer. Assay used: immunoSEQ multiplex PCR; TCRdb lists only in-frame clones, some missing. The sample has around 40,000 clones, approximately 90% seen once. The V segment lost 8 bases and the J segment 2 bases; nucleotides outside the gene matches: 5. The CDR3 is made up of 13 amino acids. Germline loops: CDR1 MNHNS, CDR2 SASEGT. The chain couples TRBV6-1 to TRBJ2-7, with TRBD1 identical over 8 bases. The receptor was isolated from a man aged 55 to 70 with urothelial cancer. This specimen was PBMCs, taken around atezolizumab (anti-PD-L1) treatment. The CDR3 sequence: CASGQGGPYEQYF. In DNA, the CDR3 is TGTGCCAGCGGACAGGGCGGTCCCTACGAGCAGTACTTC.